Presented here are 14 T cell receptor beta chains from one specimen sequenced in a study of PD-L1 blockade in urothelial cancer (dated by TCRdb to 2015 to 2018). What the time point label conveys for this sample: pretreatment peripheral blood. Receptors were amplified or captured by the immunoSEQ multiplex PCR assay. Sourced from immuneACCESS, this table was stored by TCRdb with only in-frame sequences that have V and J called. A share of the clones is absent; for the studies checked, an unresolved V gene accounts for under half, and the remainder has no known explanation. Counted in this sample were under 95,000 clones; 65% to 85% of them appeared once. The top ten constitute more than 2% of the sample. The sample was PBMCs, taken around atezolizumab (anti-PD-L1) treatment. These receptors came from a man in his 60s with urothelial cancer.

This clone showed up just once. The V gene is TRBV28, the J gene TRBJ1-2, with D maybe TRBD1 (6 bases). This CDR3 is 12 amino acids long. Germline assignment: CDR1 MDHEN and CDR2 SYDVKM. Deletions cut 8 bases from V and 9 bases from J, with 16 bases between. CDR3 bases: TGTGCCAGCTCTCGGTGGACAGCAAGCTACACCTTC. Encoded protein: CASSRWTASYTF.

J is TRBJ2-1 and V is TRBV15; a weak D match, TRBD2 (5 bases). Trimming stripped 3 bases from V and 4 bases from J, with 16 bases between. The CDR3 contains 16 residues. Germline V gives CDR1 LNHNV, CDR2 YYDKDF (reference sequence). Written as DNA, the CDR3 is TGTGCCACCAGCAGGCCAGAGGGTGGGGTATACAATGAGCAGTTCTTC. This sequence encodes CATSRPEGGVYNEQFF.

The chain couples TRBV14 to TRBJ1-1, with D maybe TRBD1 (6 bases). The CDR3 extends over 17 amino acids. V was clipped by 0 bases and J by 4 bases, with 18 bases between them. Germline loops: CDR1 SGHDN, CDR2 FVKESK. CDR3 nucleotide sequence: TGTGCCAGCAGCCAAGACCCCTTTACCCGGGGGGCCACTGAAGCTTTCTTT. This codes for CASSQDPFTRGATEAFF.

This clone occurred a few times. The J gene is TRBJ2-7, the V gene TRBV4-2; 9 bases fit TRBD1. Per the germline V gene, CDR1 is LGHNA and CDR2 is YNFKEQ. V shed 3 bases, J shed 3 bases, and the junction held 6 bases outside the gene matches. This CDR3 spans 15 amino acids. In DNA form, the CDR3 reads TGTGCCAGCAGCCATACCGGGACAGGGATCTACGAGCAGTACTTC. Translated, it gives CASSHTGTGIYEQYF.

CDR3 residues: CASSLRQGVSYEQYF. In nucleotides, the CDR3 is TGTGCCAGCAGCTTACGGCAGGGGGTCTCCTACGAGCAGTACTTC. The chain joins TRBV7-8 to TRBJ2-7; 7 bases line up with TRBD1. Germline-derived CDR1 and CDR2 are SGHVS and FQNEAQ. After removal of 2 bases from V and 0 bases from J, the junction contained 4 bases not matched to a gene. The CDR3 consists of 15 residues.

The rearrangement links TRBV7-8 to TRBJ1-5; 10 bases map to TRBD1. The trim removed 5 bases at V and 6 bases at J, leaving 1 base unmatched. The CDR3 runs 13 residues. CDR1 and CDR2 from the germline V gene are SGHVS and FQNEAQ. DNA for the CDR3: TGTGCCAGCAGCGGGACAGGGGTTCAGCCCCAGCATTTT. Residues: CASSGTGVQPQHF.

CDR3 residues: CASSLQGSYEQYF. Here the CDR3 DNA reads TGTGCCAGCAGTTTACAGGGATCCTACGAGCAGTACTTC. The chain joins TRBV27 to TRBJ2-7; possibly TRBD1 for D (5 bases). Trimming stripped 2 bases from V and 1 base from J, with 6 bases between. Germline V gives CDR1 MNHEY, CDR2 SMNVEV (reference sequence). The CDR3 spans 13 residues.

The chain links TRBV6-6 to TRBJ1-1, with D perhaps TRBD1 (5 bases). Looked up from germline, CDR1 is MNHNY and CDR2 is SVGAGI (reference sequence). The CDR3 is made up of 13 amino acids. V dropped 6 bases and J dropped 5 bases, with 13 bases sitting between them. CDR3 region: CASRKQVGTEAFF. The CDR3 bases are TGTGCCAGCAGAAAACAGGTTGGTACTGAAGCTTTCTTT.

This clone was observed once. The chain recombines TRBV5-5 with TRBJ2-3, with D maybe TRBD1 (6 bases). The V gene lost 4 bases and the J gene lost 4 bases, with 10 bases spanning the gap. The CDR3 totals 13 residues. Germline V lookup: CDR1 SGHKS, CDR2 YYEKEE (reference sequence). As DNA, the CDR3 is TGTGCCAGCAGCACCGGACAGTCAGATACGCAGTATTTT. Translation gives CASSTGQSDTQYF.

The V call is TRBV7-9, the J call TRBJ1-4, with D possibly TRBD1 on 5 matching bases. Germline V gene sequence: CDR1 SEHNR, CDR2 FQNEAQ (reference sequence). CDR3 length: 15 amino acids. V gave up 0 bases and J gave up 4 bases, with 9 bases separating them. The CDR3 sequence is CASSLATDRNEKLFF. CDR3 nucleotides: TGTGCCAGCAGCTTAGCGACAGACCGTAATGAAAAACTGTTTTTT.

The chain links TRBV4-1 to TRBJ2-7; 13 bases fit TRBD2. Per germline, CDR1 MGHRA and CDR2 YSYEKL. V gave up 4 bases and J gave up 0 bases; unmatched junction bases: 3. The CDR3 sequence is 16 residues long. CDR3 bases: TGCGCCAGCAGCCCCTGGACTAGCGGGAGCTCCTACGAGCAGTACTTC. It yields the protein CASSPWTSGSSYEQYF.

The CDR3 DNA sequence: TGCAGCGTCCGCACAGGGGCTTCTCAGTTCTTC. It codes for CSVRTGASQFF. The V and J genes are TRBV29-1 and TRBJ2-1; 7 bases are shared with TRBD1. J was trimmed by 13 bases and V by 6 bases; bases with no gene match: 9. Germline V gives CDR1 SQVTM, CDR2 ANQGSEA. The CDR3 runs to 11 residues.

This clone was observed at least ten times. This rearrangement joins TRBV7-9 to TRBJ1-5; no clear D. V was trimmed by 4 bases and J by 1 base, leaving 11 bases between them. The CDR3 runs 15 residues. Germline CDR1 is SEHNR and CDR2 is FQNEAQ (reference sequence). CDR3 region: CASSSVVGSNQPQHF. Written as DNA, the CDR3 is TGTGCCAGCAGCTCGGTTGTCGGGAGCAATCAGCCCCAGCATTTT. The whole variable domain, remainder taken from reference TRBV7-9 and TRBJ1-5, is DTGVSQNPRHKITKRGQNVTFRCDPISEHNRLYWYRQTLGQGPEFLTYFQNEAQLEKSRLLSDRFSAERPKGSFSTLEIQRTEQGDSAMYLCASSSVVGSNQPQHFGDGTRLSIL.

The chain joins TRBV7-2 to TRBJ2-5; weak D call: TRBD2 (6 bases). Trimming took off 0 bases at V and 4 bases at J, with 6 bases between the two ends. Germline assignment: CDR1 SGHTA and CDR2 FQGNSA. This CDR3 comprises 13 residues. This CDR3 is CASSLAGGETQYF. The CDR3 DNA reads TGTGCCAGCAGCTTAGCGGGGGGAGAGACCCAGTACTTC.